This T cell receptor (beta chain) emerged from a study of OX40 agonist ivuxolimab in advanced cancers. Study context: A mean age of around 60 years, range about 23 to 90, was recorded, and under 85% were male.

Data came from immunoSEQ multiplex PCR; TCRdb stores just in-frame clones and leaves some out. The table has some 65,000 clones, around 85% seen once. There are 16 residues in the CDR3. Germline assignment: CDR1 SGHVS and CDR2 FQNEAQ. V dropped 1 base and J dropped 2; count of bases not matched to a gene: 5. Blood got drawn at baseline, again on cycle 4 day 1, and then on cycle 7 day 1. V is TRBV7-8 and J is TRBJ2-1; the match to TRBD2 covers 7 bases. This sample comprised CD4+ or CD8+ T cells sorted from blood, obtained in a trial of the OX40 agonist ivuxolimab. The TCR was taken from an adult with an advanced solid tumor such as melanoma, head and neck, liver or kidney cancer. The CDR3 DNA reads TGTGCCAGCAGCTTAGTGTTAGCGGGCCCCTACAATGAGCAGTTCTTC. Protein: CASSLVLAGPYNEQFF.